The source of this T cell receptor beta chain is a study of T cells in Graves' hyperthyroidism and ophthalmopathy. Subjects with ophthalmopathy showed a Clinical Activity Score no lower than 3, a NOSPECS grade no lower than 4, and a duration shorter than 3 months. The CDR3 sequence is 15 residues long. Germline V gene sequence: CDR1 LGHDT, CDR2 YNNKEL (reference sequence). On this clonotype itself: Its antigen is as yet unknown. Since a much larger clone is just one base distant, this may be a read error.

The investigators amplified TCR beta CDR3 regions from RNA transcripts. The HTBI primer set was used in a first-round RT-PCR of the TCR CDR3. MiXCR was run by TCRdb on the multiplex PCR reads, yielding one entry per CDR3 protein. The repertoire includes about 400,000 distinct CDR3 sequences, about 15% of them detected once, and over 10% sits in the top ten. Findings and caveats of the study: A model built on 13 V-J features separated ophthalmopathy from stable hyperthyroidism.

This chain joins TRBV3-1 and TRBJ1-2; 7 bases are a match to TRBD1. The sequenced sample consisted of blood. The sequence was obtained from a man aged 18 to 29 with Graves' ophthalmopathy. This chain's CDR3 is CACSQEKGTAYGYTF. CDR3 nucleotides: TGTGCCTGCAGCCAAGAAAAAGGGACAGCTTATGGCTACACCTTC.